Below are 12 T cell receptor beta chains sequenced from a single sample in a study of T cells after yellow fever vaccination. One entry per CDR3 protein results from TCRdb running MiXCR on the 5' RACE reads. The sample yields a few hundred thousand distinct CDR3 sequences, roughly 6.8% seen once. Material: PBMCs, obtained roughly 46 days after the first yellow fever vaccination. Source of these receptors: a man younger than 35 who received the YFV17D yellow fever vaccine.

In its sample, this clonotype was seen many times. J is TRBJ2-5 and V is TRBV5-1; D not certain. The germline CDR1 and CDR2 sequences are SGHRS and YFSETQ. Trimming pared 2 bases from V and 4 bases from J, leaving 3 bases between. CDR3 length: 11 amino acids. The CDR3 nucleotides read TGCGCCAGCAGCTTTACAGAGACCCAGTACTTC. It translates to CASSFTETQYF.

This clonotype was seen a few times. The chain is built from TRBV7-8 and TRBJ1-2; D is ambiguous. CDR3 length: 12 amino acids. Germline lookup yields CDR1 SGHVS and CDR2 FQNEAQ. Between the trimmed V and J ends, which lost 5 bases and 7 bases, there was a span of 11 bases. The CDR3 bases are TGTGCCAGCAGCCCCTACGACTCTGGCTACACCTTC. Protein: CASSPYDSGYTF.

The rearrangement joins TRBV12-3 or TRBV12-4 to TRBJ1-2; 10 bases match TRBD1. The CDR3 is 15 residues long. J gave up 4 bases and V 5 bases, and 7 bases lay outside the gene matches. CDR3 sequence: CASSLPGQGIYGYTF. CDR3 in DNA: TGTGCCAGCAGTCTGCCGGGACAGGGGATCTATGGCTACACCTTC.

This clonotype was found a few times. This sequence joins TRBV5-4 and TRBJ2-1; 7 nucleotides align to TRBD2. J gave up 0 bases and V 3 bases, and 6 bases lay outside the gene matches. Germline V gene sequence: CDR1 SGHNT, CDR2 YYREEE (reference sequence). The CDR3 covers 16 residues. The CDR3 reads CASSSKAGSSYNEQFF. The CDR3, as DNA: TGTGCCAGCAGCTCTAAAGCGGGGAGCTCCTACAATGAGCAGTTCTTC.

This clonotype was detected only a few times. The chain is built from TRBV7-2 and TRBJ2-2; the D is unclear. Trimming shortened V by 5 bases and J by 6 bases, and 16 bases separated the two germline ends. This CDR3 has 15 residues. Germline V gene sequence: CDR1 SGHTA, CDR2 FQGNSA. The CDR3 here is CASSPALNSPGELFF. CDR3 sequence (DNA): TGTGCCAGCAGCCCCGCCCTTAACAGTCCCGGGGAGCTGTTTTTT. The whole variable domain, remainder taken from reference TRBV7-2 and TRBJ2-2, is GAGVSQSPSNKVTEKGKDVELRCDPISGHTALYWYRQSLGQGLEFLIYFQGNSAPDKSGLPSDRFSAERTGGSVSTLTIQRTQQEDSAVYLCASSPALNSPGELFFGEGSRLTVL.

A few counts support this clonotype. The chain is built from TRBV4-1 and TRBJ2-5; 8 nucleotides align to TRBD2. This CDR3 region has 16 residues. Trimming cost V 0 bases and J 5 bases; bases outside gene matches: 8. Germline assignment: CDR1 MGHRA and CDR2 YSYEKL. In nucleotides, the CDR3 is TGCGCCAGCAGCCAAGATCCGGGGGGGCTCTGGGAGACCCAGTACTTC. This codes for CASSQDPGGLWETQYF.

This clonotype was observed a few times. The V call is TRBV5-1, the J call TRBJ2-7, with 8 bases that match TRBD2. After removal of 4 bases from V and 6 bases from J, the junction contained 15 bases not matched to a gene. The CDR3 has 16 amino acids. Germline V lookup: CDR1 SGHRS, CDR2 YFSETQ. The CDR3 reads CASSALAGSVTGEQYF. DNA for the CDR3: TGCGCCAGCAGCGCGTTAGCGGGGTCTGTTACAGGCGAGCAGTACTTC. The full variable domain, in which reference TRBV5-1 and TRBJ2-7 provide the parts outside the CDR3, is KAGVTQTPRYLIKTRGQQVTLSCSPISGHRSVSWYQQTPGQGLQFLFEYFSETQRNKGNFPGRFSGRQFSNSRSEMNVSTLELGDSALYLCASSALAGSVTGEQYFGPGTRLTVT.

This clonotype was seen just once. The genes are TRBV20-1 and TRBJ2-7; 8 nucleotides line up with TRBD1. The CDR3 has 15 amino acids. The germline gives CDR1 DFQATT, CDR2 SNEGSKA (reference sequence). Losses at the gene ends were 5 bases for V and 0 bases for J; bases not matched to a gene: 9. CDR3 protein: CSAWPGQGTSYEQYF. The CDR3 DNA reads as TGCAGTGCTTGGCCAGGACAGGGTACCTCCTACGAGCAGTACTTC.

This clonotype occurred a few times. V gene TRBV9 combines with J gene TRBJ1-5, with D possibly matching TRBD1 (6 bases). V gave up 3 bases and J gave up 5 bases, with 15 bases separating them. The germline V gene encodes CDR1 SGDLS and CDR2 YYNGEE. The CDR3 spans 15 residues. As DNA, the CDR3 is TGTGCCAGCAGCGGACTGGACAGTCAGGATCAGCCCCAGCATTTT. Its translation is CASSGLDSQDQPQHF. Full variable domain (rest looked up from reference TRBV9 and TRBJ1-5): DSGVTQTPKHLITATGQRVTLRCSPRSGDLSVYWYQQSLDQGLQFLIQYYNGEERAKGNILERFSAQQFPDLHSELNLSSLELGDSALYFCASSGLDSQDQPQHFGDGTRLSIL.

This clonotype was detected ten times or more. The chain recombines TRBV12-3 or TRBV12-4 with TRBJ1-2; 12 nucleotides align to TRBD1. V gave up 5 bases and J gave up 7 bases; unmatched junction bases: 11. The CDR3 is made up of 16 amino acids. The CDR3 sequence: CASSKTGTGGWFGYTF. CDR3 bases: TGTGCCAGCAGTAAGACCGGGACAGGGGGCTGGTTTGGCTACACCTTC.

This clonotype has a handful of counts. This chain links TRBV7-8 with TRBJ2-7; D might be TRBD1 (7 bases). The CDR3 has 14 amino acids. Trimming pared 3 bases from V and 4 bases from J, leaving 13 bases between. Germline lookup yields CDR1 SGHVS and CDR2 FQNEAQ. As DNA, the CDR3 is TGTGCCAGCAGCTTCAAAGCAGGGGGGTACGAGCAGTACTTC. Protein product: CASSFKAGGYEQYF.

The V and J genes are TRBV20-1 and TRBJ2-7, with D unclear. The V end was cut by 3 bases, the J end by 4 bases, with 7 bases between. Germline CDR1 reads DFQATT; CDR2 reads SNEGSKA (reference sequence). The CDR3 contains 11 residues. The CDR3 DNA reads as TGCAGTGCTAGGATCTATTACGAGCAGTACTTC. Protein: CSARIYYEQYF.